The clone carrying this T cell receptor beta chain came up many times. Trimming took off 0 bases at V and 5 bases at J, with 17 bases between the two ends. The CDR3 contains 15 residues. The germline V gene has CDR1 DFQATT and CDR2 SNEGSKA (reference sequence). The data belong to a study of T cells in Graves' hyperthyroidism and ophthalmopathy. TCR beta CDR3 region amplification was performed from RNA transcripts. The primer set for the first-round RT-PCR of the TCR CDR3 was HTBI. TCRdb re-analysed the multiplex PCR reads in MiXCR, keeping a single row per CDR3 protein. This sample yields almost 350,000 distinct CDR3 sequences, of which less than 20% are seen a single time; around a sixth belongs to the top ten.

The receptor comes from a woman in her 40s with Graves' ophthalmopathy. The sequenced sample was blood. V is TRBV20-1 and J is TRBJ2-7; D could derive from TRBD1 or TRBD2 (5 bases each). CDR3 bases: TGCAGTGCTAGAGATGGGGACCATATTGGCCACGAGCAGTACTTC. Translated: CSARDGDHIGHEQYF.